This record looks at one TCR beta chain sequence and its context. Antigen unknown. This specimen belongs to a study of PD-1 blockade in mismatch repair-deficient tumors. Study overall: Enrolled about 2012-2016, patients had progressing, pretreated mismatch repair-deficient cancers of about a dozen types. Study-wide points: After pembrolizumab, tumor-resident clones rose rapidly, then generally contracted before radiologic responses.

Germline V lookup: CDR1 MNHEY, CDR2 SMNVEV (reference sequence). Trimming pared 7 bases from V and 4 bases from J, leaving 16 bases between. CDR3 length: 15 residues. TCRdb's copy holds only in-frame clones and misses some; the assay was immunoSEQ multiplex PCR. In the table there are some 120,000 clones, 88% of which are singletons. The gene calls are TRBV27 and TRBJ2-2, with D possibly TRBD1 on 7 matching bases. This TCR came from an adult with mismatch repair-deficient cancer. The source was peripheral blood, collected approximately 70 weeks after starting pembrolizumab. CDR3 region: CASNVGGGSTGELFF. CDR3 nucleotide sequence: TGTGCCAGCAACGTAGGAGGGGGCTCCACCGGGGAGCTGTTTTTT.